The 3 T cell receptor beta chains below come from one sample, sequenced in a study of cytomegalovirus exposure and HLA in healthy donors. The PCR contained 60 Vbeta and 13 Jbeta primers. Method: immunoSEQ multiplex PCR; TCRdb's copy keeps in-frame clones and lacks some. This sample has under 200,000 clones, with roughly 84% found just once. The source material was PBMCs. These receptors were taken from a man in his thirties or forties in good health and CMV-seronegative.

V usage is TRBV19 and J usage is TRBJ2-5, with 7 bases aligning to TRBD1. J gave up 4 bases and V 4 bases, and 9 bases lay outside the gene matches. The CDR3 sequence is 15 residues long. Looked up from germline, CDR1 is LNHDA and CDR2 is SQIVND (reference sequence). CDR3: CASSTRTGRRETQYF. CDR3 coding DNA: TGTGCCAGTAGTACGAGGACAGGTAGGAGAGAGACCCAGTACTTC.

The chain joins TRBV7-9 to TRBJ1-4; D is unclear. Between the trimmed V and J ends, which lost 2 bases and 8 bases, there was a span of 15 bases. Per the germline V gene, CDR1 is SEHNR and CDR2 is FQNEAQ (reference sequence). The CDR3 has 15 residues. This CDR3 is CASSLMAGLGEKLFF. The CDR3 DNA reads as TGTGCCAGCAGCTTAATGGCGGGCCTAGGGGAAAAACTGTTTTTT.

CDR3 in DNA: TGCGCCAGCAGCTTAGGGGACAGGGGTCTAGATACGCAGTATTTT. It yields the protein CASSLGDRGLDTQYF. This rearrangement joins TRBV5-1 to TRBJ2-3; 10 bases map to TRBD1. V lost 2 bases to trimming and J lost 5 bases; unmatched junction nucleotides: 5. The CDR3 is 15 amino acids. Germline assignment: CDR1 SGHRS and CDR2 YFSETQ.